The 13 T cell receptor beta chains below come from one sample, sequenced in a study of CD8+ T cells in alopecia areata. The treatment here: oral pan-JAK inhibitor, 5-10 mg twice daily. Following RNA extraction, reverse transcription yielded cDNA that acted as the sequencing template. The repertoire was sequenced with immunoSEQ multiplex PCR; TCRdb's copy has only in-frame clones and lacks some. The sample gives 200,000 to 250,000 clones, approximately 70% of which show up once; more than 1% is in the top ten. Sequenced material: CD4+ T cells sorted from blood, taken between weeks 43 and 45, from a patient treated with tofacitinib. These receptor sequences come from a human donor with alopecia areata.

DNA of the CDR3: TGCGCCAGTACGACAGACAACACAGATACGCAGTATTTT. Protein sequence: CASTTDNTDTQYF. The V call is TRBV5-1, the J call TRBJ2-3; TRBD1 is a possible D gene (5 bases). Germline V gives CDR1 SGHRS, CDR2 YFSETQ. The CDR3 contains 13 residues. The V end was cut by 8 bases, the J end by 2 bases, with 12 bases between.

J is TRBJ1-2 and V is TRBV30; a weak D match, TRBD1 (5 bases). Per the germline V gene, CDR1 is GTSNPN and CDR2 is SVGIG (reference sequence). V lost 4 bases, J lost 7 bases, and 13 bases lay in between. The CDR3 consists of 12 residues. CDR3 loop: CAWTGAVGGYTF. As DNA, the CDR3 is TGTGCCTGGACTGGGGCGGTCGGTGGCTACACCTTC.

The CDR3 DNA is TGCAGCGTTAGGGTGGCTGAAGCTTTCTTT. Translated: CSVRVAEAFF. The J gene is TRBJ1-1, the V gene TRBV29-1; D unresolved. This CDR3 has 10 residues. Per germline, CDR1 SQVTM and CDR2 ANQGSEA. The V and J ends lost 5 bases and 6 bases respectively, with 7 bases between them.

This rearrangement joins TRBV2 to TRBJ1-1; D not resolved. The CDR3 consists of 13 residues. Trimming shortened V by 5 bases and J by 0 bases, and 7 bases separated the two germline ends. Germline CDR1 SNHLY, CDR2 FYNNEI. Written as DNA, the CDR3 is TGTGCCAGCAGTATTATTTTGAACACTGAAGCTTTCTTT. As protein: CASSIILNTEAFF.

The chain carries TRBV29-1 and TRBJ2-3; unclear D gene. V lost 2 bases and J 10 bases, leaving 16 bases between the germline ends. CDR1 and CDR2 (germline): SQVTM, ANQGSEA. The CDR3 runs to 13 residues. This CDR3 is CSVELPVQRPQYF. CDR3 in DNA: TGCAGCGTTGAACTGCCAGTACAACGACCGCAGTATTTT.

The chain combines TRBV4-3 with TRBJ2-7, with 9 bases that match TRBD1. The germline CDR1 and CDR2 sequences are LGHNA and YSLEER. V trimming: 1 base; J trimming: 6 bases; junction bases outside the gene matches: 10. This CDR3 is 16 amino acids long. The CDR3, as DNA: TGCGCCAGCAGCCAAGTAATTACAGGGGGCATTAGCGAGCAGTACTTC. Translation gives CASSQVITGGISEQYF.

V and J are TRBV18 and TRBJ1-6, with 7 positions matching TRBD1. The junction had 11 bases not matched to a gene; V was cut back by 6 bases and J by 6 bases. This CDR3 has 16 residues. From germline, CDR1 is KGHSH and CDR2 LQKENI. The CDR3 nucleotides are TGTGCCAGCTCGCCGAGCCCGGGACAGCTTAATTCACCCCTCCACTTT. This gives the protein CASSPSPGQLNSPLHF. Using reference TRBV18 and TRBJ1-6 for the parts outside the CDR3, the full variable domain is NAGVMQNPRHLVRRRGQEARLRCSPMKGHSHVYWYRQLPEEGLKFMVYLQKENIIDESGMPKERFSAEFPKEGPSILRIQQVVRGDSAAYFCASSPSPGQLNSPLHFGNGTRLTVT.

V gene TRBV29-1 combines with J gene TRBJ2-7; TRBD1 agrees at 8 bases. Germline CDR1 and CDR2: SQVTM and ANQGSEA. CDR3 length: 14 amino acids. The trim removed 6 bases at V and 7 bases at J, leaving 14 bases unmatched. The CDR3 bases are TGCAGCGTCACTTGGACAGGGAAGCTGTTAGAGCAGTACTTC. It specifies CSVTWTGKLLEQYF.

This rearrangement joins TRBV2 to TRBJ1-4; D possibly corresponds to TRBD1 (6 bases). The CDR3 consists of 13 residues. Trimming cost V 8 bases and J 8 bases, with 15 bases left between them. The germline V gene has CDR1 SNHLY and CDR2 FYNNEI. CDR3 nucleotides: TGTGCCAGCGCAGCACAGGGCGGAGAAAAACTGTTTTTT. Translating it yields CASAAQGGEKLFF.

The CDR3 sequence: CSLRTGGAYTEAFF. For the CDR3, the DNA is TGCAGCCTCCGGACGGGCGGGGCGTACACTGAAGCTTTCTTT. V usage is TRBV29-1 and J usage is TRBJ1-1; D perhaps matches TRBD1 (5 bases). Germline loops: CDR1 SQVTM, CDR2 ANQGSEA. V gave up 8 bases and J gave up 3 bases, with 19 bases separating them. CDR3 length equals 14 residues.

The J gene is TRBJ1-2, the V gene TRBV30; no definite D call. With 1 base removed from V and 8 bases from J, the gap between germline ends came to 14 bases. The V gene's germline CDR1 is GTSNPN and CDR2 SVGIG (reference sequence). The CDR3 sequence is 13 residues long. The CDR3 spells CAWSGGPPEGYTF. CDR3 DNA sequence: TGTGCCTGGAGTGGCGGACCTCCCGAAGGCTACACCTTC.

The chain joins TRBV6-1 to TRBJ2-4, with D perhaps TRBD2 (6 bases). The CDR3 loop spans 17 amino acids. Germline V gene data show CDR1 as MNHNS and CDR2 as SASEGT. V lost 4 bases and J 1 base, leaving 17 bases between the germline ends. CDR3 amino acids: CASSGQPGLGAKNIQYF. In DNA form, the CDR3 reads TGTGCCAGCAGTGGCCAGCCGGGACTTGGGGCCAAAAACATTCAGTACTTC.

This chain connects TRBV5-1 to TRBJ2-2; D gene unclear. Trimming stripped 0 bases from V and 0 bases from J, with 12 bases between. From germline, CDR1 is SGHRS and CDR2 YFSETQ. The CDR3 length is 17 residues. CDR3 sequence: CASSLEMINPNTGELFF. The CDR3 region has the DNA TGCGCCAGCAGCTTGGAGATGATTAACCCGAACACCGGGGAGCTGTTTTTT.